The 14 T cell receptor beta chains below all came from one sample that was sequenced in a study of shared T cell receptors in the human thymus (dated by TCRdb to the early 2020s). Library generation was performed with the immunoSEQ multiplex PCR assay. TCRdb mirrors the immuneACCESS table, restricted to in-frame sequences. Some clones are absent from its copies; in checked studies, under half trace to an unresolved V gene, and the reason for the others is unknown. For this sample the table gives hundreds of thousands of clones, of which approximately 90% were detected only once. Around 0.0099% of the sample is held by the ten biggest clonotypes. The sample was also reused in another study, on human thymus T cells.

The specimen was thymocytes. The receptors were gathered from a boy younger than two with a congenital heart defect. Donor details come from another sample of the same person, matched by shared clones.

This chain uses TRBV25-1 with TRBJ2-7; 9 positions agree with TRBD1. Germline V gene data show CDR1 as MGHDK and CDR2 as SYGVNS. This CDR3 has 15 residues. V trimming: 8 bases; J trimming: 3 bases; junction bases outside the gene matches: 11. The chain's CDR3 is CASAESGQGHYEQYF. Here the CDR3 DNA reads TGTGCCAGCGCCGAGTCGGGACAGGGTCACTACGAGCAGTACTTC.

The rearrangement links TRBV27 to TRBJ2-7; 7 bases align to TRBD2. Losses at the gene ends were 8 bases for V and 0 bases for J; bases not matched to a gene: 4. The CDR3 has 13 residues. Germline values: CDR1 MNHEY, CDR2 SMNVEV (reference sequence). The CDR3 nucleotides are TGTGCCAGCGGGCTAGCGGCCTCCTACGAGCAGTACTTC. This codes for CASGLAASYEQYF.

CDR3 sequence: CAWSRTSPQYF. The CDR3, as DNA: TGTGCCTGGAGTCGGACTAGCCCACAGTATTTT. The chain employs TRBV30 and TRBJ2-3; 8 bases align to TRBD2. The CDR3 has 11 amino acids. V was pared by 2 bases and J by 12 bases, with 4 bases of the junction left unmatched. The germline CDR1 and CDR2 sequences are GTSNPN and SVGIG (reference sequence).

The chain links TRBV27 to TRBJ2-2; 8 bases fit TRBD1. The CDR3 has 15 residues. V trimming: 3 bases; J trimming: 6 bases; junction bases outside the gene matches: 6. Germline V lookup: CDR1 MNHEY, CDR2 SMNVEV (reference sequence). In DNA form, the CDR3 reads TGTGCCAGCAGTTTCGGACAGGGCAGCGCCGGGGAGCTGTTTTTT. Translating it yields CASSFGQGSAGELFF.

This clone has a single count. The CDR3 nucleotides are TGTGCCTGGAGTCCAGACAGGCCCTGCTTGGAAACGCAGTATTTT. Translation: CAWSPDRPCLETQYF. The genes are TRBV30 and TRBJ2-3; a possible D gene is TRBD1 (6 bases). Per germline, CDR1 GTSNPN and CDR2 SVGIG (reference sequence). Trimming removed 2 bases from V and 9 bases from J, with 21 bases in between. The CDR3 sequence is 15 residues long. The complete variable domain, with remaining parts taken from reference TRBV30 and TRBJ2-3, reads SQTIHQWPATLVQPVGSPLSLECTVEGTSNPNLYWYRQAAGRGLQLLFYSVGIGQISSEVPQNLSASRPQDRQFILSSKKLLLSDSGFYLCAWSPDRPCLETQYFGPGTRLTVL.

This clone turned up a few times. Other DNA sequences of this sample code for an identical CDR3. The V gene is TRBV4-3, the J gene TRBJ2-3; weak D call: TRBD1 (6 bases). Trimming removed 0 bases at V and 4 bases at J, with 8 bases between. The CDR3 loop spans 14 amino acids. Germline CDR1 is LGHNA and CDR2 is YSLEER. CDR3 loop: CASSQDPGADTQYF. DNA for the CDR3: TGCGCCAGCAGCCAAGATCCAGGGGCAGATACGCAGTATTTT.

This rearrangement joins TRBV4-1 to TRBJ2-4, with a tentative D call TRBD2 (6 bases). The CDR3 is 20 residues long. CDR1 and CDR2 from the germline V gene are MGHRA and YSYEKL. V lost 1 base and J 5 bases, leaving 27 bases between the germline ends. CDR3: CASSQVGPGTQNARENIQYF. DNA of the CDR3: TGCGCCAGCAGCCAAGTAGGGCCCGGGACTCAAAACGCGCGCGAAAACATTCAGTACTTC.

V gene TRBV5-1 combines with J gene TRBJ2-5; maybe TRBD2 (6 bases). Germline lookup yields CDR1 SGHRS and CDR2 YFSETQ. CDR3 size: 16 residues. V lost 0 bases, J lost 5 bases, and 17 bases lay in between. The CDR3 is CASSLAEGPRGETQYF. DNA of the CDR3: TGCGCCAGCAGCTTGGCTGAGGGCCCTCGGGGGGAGACCCAGTACTTC.

The J gene is TRBJ2-2, the V gene TRBV6-5; D possibly corresponds to TRBD1 (6 bases). The germline V and J ends were trimmed by 1 base and 8 bases, with 11 bases remaining between them. Germline lookup yields CDR1 MNHEY and CDR2 SVGAGI. CDR3 length equals 14 residues. CDR3 DNA: TGTGCCAGCAGTTACTTCAGGGGAGCGGGGGAGCTGTTTTTT. Its translation is CASSYFRGAGELFF.

The chain uses TRBV29-1 and TRBJ2-7, with TRBD1 identical over 10 bases. From germline, CDR1 is SQVTM and CDR2 ANQGSEA. The CDR3 consists of 12 residues. The junction had 4 bases not matched to a gene; V was cut back by 6 bases and J by 5 bases. In DNA, the CDR3 is TGCAGCGTCGATGGACAGGGGGACGAGCAGTACTTC. This codes for CSVDGQGDEQYF.

This clone occurred a few times. This sequence joins TRBV28 and TRBJ1-5, with D perhaps matching TRBD1 (6 bases). The CDR3 runs 15 residues. Germline CDR1 reads MDHEN; CDR2 reads SYDVKM. V was clipped by 7 bases and J by 5 bases, with 18 bases between them. The CDR3 sequence: CASILNGRGHQPQHF. CDR3 in DNA: TGTGCCAGCATCCTGAATGGCAGGGGTCATCAGCCCCAGCATTTT.

The V gene is TRBV6-1, the J gene TRBJ2-7; 8 bases are a match to TRBD2. With V trimmed by 1 base and J by 4 bases, 9 bases remained unmatched. Germline CDR1 and CDR2: MNHNS and SASEGT. The CDR3 totals 16 residues. The CDR3 DNA reads as TGTGCCAGCAGTGAAGATGAAGCGGGAGCTGGGTACGAGCAGTACTTC. Translated: CASSEDEAGAGYEQYF.

The genes are TRBV5-6 and TRBJ1-5; a weak D match, TRBD1 (5 bases). The CDR3 is 18 amino acids. V was trimmed by 1 base and J by 9 bases, leaving 26 bases between them. Germline V gene lookup returns CDR1 SGHDT and CDR2 YYEEEE. CDR3 residues: CASSLFLSGVQSIVPQHF. Written as DNA, the CDR3 is TGTGCCAGCAGCTTGTTTCTGTCGGGGGTTCAATCAATTGTGCCCCAGCATTTT.

The V call is TRBV4-3, the J call TRBJ2-3; 10 bases map to TRBD2. The CDR3 spans 16 residues. Germline CDR1 is LGHNA and CDR2 is YSLEER. V shed 2 bases, J shed 2 bases, and the junction held 4 bases outside the gene matches. The CDR3 loop reads CASSQTGLAFTDTQYF. The DNA for the CDR3 is TGCGCCAGCAGCCAAACGGGACTAGCGTTCACAGATACGCAGTATTTT.